This entry features one T cell receptor beta chain sequence. The specificity of this receptor is unknown. No much larger clone exists at a distance of one base, and base qualities are not known. The data derive from a study of PD-L1 blockade in urothelial cancer (dated by TCRdb to the late 2010s). Regarding the research as a whole: All patients started therapy around 2014 and received atezolizumab 1,200 mg intravenously every 3 weeks. About 90% of the roughly 29 patients were males with bladder-origin urothelial cancer, and 18 of 29 reported a prior smoking history. An ECOG performance status of 0 or 1 was recorded for the patients, and 0 to 3 prior chemotherapy regimens had been received by the patients. Blood samples were analyzed 3 weeks after the start of treatment (second dose) and 6 weeks after the start of treatment. A median of about 150,000 T cells and roughly 80,000 unique TCRs was obtained from blood samples, and a median clonality of 0.080 was observed. The study, an exploratory multi-omic analysis, examined somatic, immune and clinical correlates of response to PD-L1 blockade with atezolizumab in urothelial cancer. Pretreatment tumor samples, along with matched peripheral blood serially collected before and after atezolizumab treatment, were subjected to TCR sequencing. Progression-free survival longer than 6 months counted as durable clinical benefit, and TCR features were additionally tested against both progression-free and overall survival. In the same patients, pretreatment tumors underwent whole exome sequencing and RNA sequencing in addition to TCR sequencing. Durable clinical benefit was achieved by nine patients but not by the remaining 20. Twenty-nine patients had pretreatment blood TCR-seq, about 24 had at least one posttreatment blood collection, and about 24 had tumor TCR-seq.

The cohort included about 27 patients with locally advanced or metastatic urothelial carcinoma who were treated at Memorial Sloan Kettering on a trial protocol. Peripheral blood mononuclear cells were collected from each patient pretreatment and during treatment, giving between 1 and 8 total time points per patient. The Qiagen DNeasy Blood extraction kit was used to purify genomic DNA from total PBMCs and tumor samples. PBMCs were collected pretreatment and during treatment, and were isolated and stored as previously described. Overall study outcomes, separate from this receptor: Greater expansion of tumor-associated TCR clones in peripheral blood 3 weeks after the start of treatment was observed in patients with durable benefit (n of about 24, p = 0.022). Small sample size (n of about 30) and many exploratory analyses mean the results are intended to be hypothesis-generating. Improved progression-free and overall survival was found to be associated with pretreatment peripheral blood TCR clonality below the median.

To estimate absolute template abundance from read counts, synthetic TCR analog templates were spiked into each PCR. Using the immunoSEQ assay, TCRbeta CDR3 regions were amplified from genomic DNA with bias-controlled V and J gene primers. Rearranged TCRbeta segments were sequenced at approximately 20X coverage. The study's processing was this. Sequencing errors were corrected by clustering and CDR3s were annotated against IMGT to assign V, D and J genes. Out-of-frame and stop-codon sequences were excluded, and only productive TCRbeta rearrangements were used in downstream analyses. Clonality was calculated as one minus the Shannon entropy normalized by the log of the number of unique productive sequences. Fisher's exact test with Benjamini-Hochberg correction, at a threshold of adjusted p below 0.01, was used to find clones that differed between time points or between blood and tumor. TCRdb obtained this table from immuneACCESS and retained in-frame rearrangements with V and J assigned. These tables miss some clones; where compared with another copy, unresolved V genes account for less than half of the shortfall, and the remainder is unexplained. V and J calls and clone size follow that table, whereas D and trimming were derived from the DNA. A total of approximately 110,000 clones appear in this sample, around 85% of them only once. The ten largest clonotypes hold 2.4% of the sample.

This receptor was identified in a man aged 50 or older with urothelial cancer. This sample comprised PBMCs, obtained around atezolizumab (anti-PD-L1) treatment.

The CDR3 reads CSVALLAGETQYF. Here is the DNA: TGCAGCGTTGCACTACTAGCAGGCGAGACCCAGTACTTC. The rearranged chain carries TRBV29-1 and TRBJ2-5; the best D guess is TRBD2, with 6 bases matching. The germline V gene gives CDR1 as SQVTM and CDR2 as ANQGSEA. V sheds 4 bases and J sheds 5 bases, leaving 14 bases between their ends. Inclusive of the bounding cysteine and phenylalanine, the CDR3 is 13 residues long. The entry retains the CDR3 DNA only, 39 bases that are in frame from base 1.